The clone carrying this T cell receptor (beta chain) was recorded a few times. TCRdb's table, derived via immunoSEQ multiplex PCR, lists solely in-frame clones and lacks some. Counted here are around 34,000 clones, approximately 82% occurring once; the ten biggest clones make up about 17%. Noted treatment: randomized to nivolumab then ipilimumab (arm A) or the reverse (arm B). Sorted cells were live CD3+CD8+, lacking CD19 and CD56, from PBMCs. This sample is part of a study of sequential checkpoint blockade in melanoma. Here the sequenced sample was CD8+ T cells sorted from blood (inferred from file names), taken from a patient given nivolumab and ipilimumab in sequence. This TCR was sampled from a human donor with melanoma.

The CDR3 sequence is CAWNGRDNYIQYF. The CDR3 coding sequence is TGTGCCTGGAATGGCAGGGATAATTACATTCAGTACTTC. The chain recombines TRBV30 with TRBJ2-4; maybe TRBD1 (5 bases). CDR1 and CDR2 from the germline V gene are GTSNPN and SVGIG (reference sequence). V lost 4 bases and J 8 bases, leaving 15 bases between the germline ends. The CDR3 has 13 amino acids. The variable domain in full, with the rest retrieved from reference TRBV30 and TRBJ2-4, is SQTIHQWPATLVQPVGSPLSLECTVEGTSNPNLYWYRQAAGRGLQLLFYSVGIGQISSEVPQNLSASRPQDRQFILSSKKLLLSDSGFYLCAWNGRDNYIQYFGAGTRLSVL.